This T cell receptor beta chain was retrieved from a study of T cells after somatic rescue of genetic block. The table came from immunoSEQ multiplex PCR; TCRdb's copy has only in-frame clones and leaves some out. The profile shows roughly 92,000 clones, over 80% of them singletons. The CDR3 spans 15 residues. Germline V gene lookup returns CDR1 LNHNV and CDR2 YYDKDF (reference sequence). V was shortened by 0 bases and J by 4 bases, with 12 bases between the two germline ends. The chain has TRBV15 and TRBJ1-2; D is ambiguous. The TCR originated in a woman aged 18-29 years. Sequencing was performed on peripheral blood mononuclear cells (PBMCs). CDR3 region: CATSREGSLLYGYTF. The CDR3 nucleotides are TGTGCCACCAGCAGAGAAGGCAGCCTTCTCTATGGCTACACCTTC.